Shown below are 16 T cell receptor beta chains from a single sample sequenced in a study of cytomegalovirus exposure and HLA in healthy donors. The table came from immunoSEQ multiplex PCR; TCRdb's copy has only in-frame clones and leaves some out. The table shows 200,000 to 250,000 clones, with approximately 87% occurring only once. Sample: PBMCs. These receptors came from a woman aged 18-29 years in good health and CMV-seronegative.

This clone has just a few counts. This CDR3 is CASSPHGTGAYEQYF. DNA of the CDR3: TGCGCCAGCAGCCCCCACGGGACAGGGGCCTACGAGCAGTACTTC. V is TRBV5-1 and J is TRBJ2-7; 10 positions match TRBD1. V gave up 4 bases and J gave up 2 bases; unmatched junction bases: 6. The CDR3 extends over 15 amino acids. Germline V gene data show CDR1 as SGHRS and CDR2 as YFSETQ.

CDR3 nucleotide sequence: TGTGCCAGTAGTATGGCAGTCGTCGCCTACGAGCAGTACTTC. Its translation is CASSMAVVAYEQYF. This rearrangement joins TRBV19 to TRBJ2-7; D is unclear. Trimming pared 3 bases from V and 2 bases from J, leaving 11 bases between. The germline gives CDR1 LNHDA, CDR2 SQIVND (reference sequence). This CDR3 region has 14 residues.

The V and J genes are TRBV30 and TRBJ1-5; a possible D gene is TRBD1 (5 bases). The CDR3 totals 16 residues. Germline CDR1 GTSNPN, CDR2 SVGIG (reference sequence). The V gene lost 5 bases and the J gene lost 2 bases, with 19 bases spanning the gap. CDR3 bases: TGTGCCTGGCGGCTGGGGACGATGGTCGGCAATCAGCCCCAGCATTTT. This translates into CAWRLGTMVGNQPQHF.

J is TRBJ2-2 and V is TRBV5-1, with a possible D match to TRBD1 (6 bases). V lost 4 bases and J lost 0, with 13 bases in between. This CDR3 comprises 16 residues. Germline CDR1 SGHRS, CDR2 YFSETQ. The CDR3: CASSMHRDTNTGELFF. The CDR3 nucleotides read TGCGCCAGCAGCATGCACAGGGACACGAACACCGGGGAGCTGTTTTTT.

The V gene is TRBV9, the J gene TRBJ1-2; the match to TRBD1 covers 9 bases. Germline CDR1 reads SGDLS; CDR2 reads YYNGEE. The J segment lost 8 bases and the V segment lost 5 bases, leaving 13 bases of the junction unmatched. The CDR3 consists of 15 residues. In DNA form, the CDR3 reads TGTGCCAGCAGGTCCCCTACAGGGGGCGGGCGGGGCTACACCTTC. Translation gives CASRSPTGGGRGYTF. The full variable domain, rest sourced from reference TRBV9 and TRBJ1-2, is DSGVTQTPKHLITATGQRVTLRCSPRSGDLSVYWYQQSLDQGLQFLIQYYNGEERAKGNILERFSAQQFPDLHSELNLSSLELGDSALYFCASRSPTGGGRGYTFGSGTRLTVV.

The chain carries TRBV6-1 and TRBJ1-2, with D maybe TRBD1 (5 bases). CDR3 length equals 12 residues. Trimming cost V 7 bases and J 8 bases, with 14 bases left between them. CDR1 and CDR2 (germline): MNHNS, SASEGT. This CDR3 reads CASTPGMGGYTF. The CDR3 region has the DNA TGTGCCAGCACCCCAGGGATGGGAGGCTACACCTTC.

V usage is TRBV27 and J usage is TRBJ2-2; 11 bases fit TRBD2. There are 18 residues in the CDR3. The germline gives CDR1 MNHEY, CDR2 SMNVEV (reference sequence). J lost 6 bases, V lost 2 bases, and 11 bases had no gene match. CDR3 loop: CASSLVPLAGGTSGELFF. The CDR3 DNA is TGTGCCAGCAGTTTAGTACCCCTAGCGGGAGGAACTTCCGGGGAGCTGTTTTTT.

This chain joins TRBV20-1 and TRBJ2-7; the D gene could be TRBD1 or TRBD2 (5 bases each). The V end was cut by 5 bases, the J end by 2 bases, with 7 bases between. Germline V gene sequence: CDR1 DFQATT, CDR2 SNEGSKA (reference sequence). The CDR3 contains 11 residues. The CDR3: CSAPGPYEQYF. The CDR3 region has the DNA TGCAGTGCTCCGGGACCCTACGAGCAGTACTTC.

The rearrangement links TRBV30 to TRBJ1-1; weak D call: TRBD1 (5 bases). This CDR3 contains 14 residues. Trimming took off 0 bases at V and 1 base at J, with 9 bases between the two ends. Germline CDR1 is GTSNPN and CDR2 is SVGIG (reference sequence). The CDR3 loop reads CAWSVRRGNTEAFF. CDR3 bases: TGTGCCTGGAGTGTACGAAGGGGGAACACTGAAGCTTTCTTT.

This clone was seen only a few times. The V gene is TRBV7-2, the J gene TRBJ2-7; TRBD2 is a possible D gene (6 bases). Germline V gives CDR1 SGHTA, CDR2 FQGNSA. Trimming pared 1 base from V and 3 bases from J, leaving 10 bases between. CDR3 length: 14 amino acids. The chain's CDR3 is CASSLGTTSYEQYF. Written as DNA, the CDR3 is TGTGCCAGCAGCTTAGGGACTACGAGCTACGAGCAGTACTTC.

The chain couples TRBV13 to TRBJ1-1, with D possibly TRBD1 on 5 matching bases. The germline CDR1 and CDR2 sequences are PRHDT and FYEKMQ (reference sequence). The CDR3 is made up of 15 amino acids. V lost 4 bases to trimming and J lost 3 bases, with 15 bases between them. The CDR3 nucleotides read TGTGCCAGCAGCTCTTGGACATGGGGGGACACTGAAGCTTTCTTT. It is translated as CASSSWTWGDTEAFF. The complete variable domain, with remaining parts taken from reference TRBV13 and TRBJ1-1, reads AAGVIQSPRHLIKEKRETATLKCYPIPRHDTVYWYQQGPGQDPQFLISFYEKMQSDKGSIPDRFSAQQFSDYHSELNMSSLELGDSALYFCASSSWTWGDTEAFFGQGTRLTVV.

This clone was detected only a few times. The rearrangement links TRBV2 to TRBJ2-2, with 7 bases fitting TRBD1. Losses at the gene ends were 2 bases for V and 2 bases for J; bases not matched to a gene: 2. The germline V gene has CDR1 SNHLY and CDR2 FYNNEI. The CDR3 runs to 15 residues. CDR3 sequence: CASSEQGVNTGELFF. CDR3 DNA: TGTGCCAGCAGTGAACAGGGGGTCAACACCGGGGAGCTGTTTTTT.

The chain links TRBV19 to TRBJ1-2; tentatively, D is TRBD1 (6 bases). Germline CDR1 LNHDA, CDR2 SQIVND (reference sequence). This CDR3 contains 14 residues. Trimming cost V 3 bases and J 14 bases, with 22 bases left between them. CDR3 in amino acids: CASSMNRDNTGGTF. The DNA for the CDR3 is TGTGCCAGTAGTATGAACCGGGACAACACGGGAGGAACCTTC.

J is TRBJ1-2 and V is TRBV6-5; 7 bases are a match to TRBD1. Germline trimming cut 6 bases from V and 5 bases from J; bases unmatched to any gene: 6. Germline values: CDR1 MNHEY, CDR2 SVGAGI. This CDR3 has 13 residues. Here the CDR3 DNA reads TGTGCCAGCAGCTATACAGGGGATTATGGCTACACCTTC. Translated: CASSYTGDYGYTF.

The chain has TRBV2 and TRBJ1-6; D is unclear. Germline-derived CDR1 and CDR2 are SNHLY and FYNNEI. The CDR3 has 12 residues. The germline V and J ends were trimmed by 4 bases and 11 bases, with 9 bases remaining between them. CDR3 in DNA: TGTGCCAGCAGTGTCCAGACAACACCCCTCCACTTT. This translates into CASSVQTTPLHF.

V is TRBV28 and J is TRBJ1-5; no clear D. Germline V gene data show CDR1 as MDHEN and CDR2 as SYDVKM. CDR3 length: 13 amino acids. Deletions cut 2 bases from V and 7 bases from J, with 9 bases between. CDR3 sequence reads: CASSLVLGQPQHF. In nucleotides, the CDR3 is TGTGCCAGCAGTTTAGTATTGGGGCAGCCCCAGCATTTT.